The 25 T cell receptor beta chains reported below all come from one sample, sequenced in a study of cytomegalovirus exposure and HLA in healthy donors. With 60 Vbeta and 13 Jbeta primers, the PCR was carried out. TCRdb's copy holds only in-frame clones and misses some; the assay was immunoSEQ multiplex PCR. Seen here are 150,000 or so clones, less than 80% observed once, and the top ten hold less than 1%. Sequencing input: PBMCs. The source is a female donor in good health and CMV-seronegative.

V gene TRBV9 combines with J gene TRBJ1-1, with D hard to call. Germline V gene lookup returns CDR1 SGDLS and CDR2 YYNGEE. There are 14 residues in the CDR3. V shed 4 bases and J shed 3 bases, with 13 bases lying between them. The CDR3 region has the DNA TGTGCCAGCAGCCGAACCCGAGAACACACTGAAGCTTTCTTT. This translates into CASSRTREHTEAFF.

This clone was seen only once. V and J are TRBV28 and TRBJ1-1; 8 nucleotides line up with TRBD1. The CDR3 is 14 amino acids. Germline loops: CDR1 MDHEN, CDR2 SYDVKM. The junction had 6 bases not matched to a gene; V was cut back by 1 base and J by 8 bases. CDR3 in DNA: TGTGCCAGCAGTTTATCAGGGACAGGAGGCGAAGCTTTCTTT. Residues: CASSLSGTGGEAFF.

The rearrangement joins TRBV7-6 to TRBJ1-3; D gene uncertain. Trimming shortened V by 4 bases and J by 11 bases, and 9 bases separated the two germline ends. Per the germline V gene, CDR1 is SGHVS and CDR2 is FNYEAQ. The CDR3 runs 11 residues. The DNA for the CDR3 is TGTGCCAGCAGCTCCGCGGAGTCCATATATTTT. This translates into CASSSAESIYF.

This clone was seen a single time. V is TRBV7-6 and J is TRBJ1-1, with TRBD1 matching over 8 bases. CDR3 size: 15 residues. V dropped 4 bases and J dropped 4; count of bases not matched to a gene: 8. Germline V gives CDR1 SGHVS, CDR2 FNYEAQ. CDR3 DNA sequence: TGTGCCAGCAGCTCTCAGGGGGCAGGTACCACTGAAGCTTTCTTT. It translates to CASSSQGAGTTEAFF.

This chain uses TRBV19 with TRBJ1-2, with D perhaps matching TRBD1 (5 bases). This CDR3 has 14 residues. V dropped 7 bases and J dropped 3 bases, with 15 bases sitting between them. Germline values: CDR1 LNHDA, CDR2 SQIVND (reference sequence). The CDR3 region has the DNA TGTGCCAGTAACCTCGGGGGAGATCACTATGGCTACACCTTC. Translated: CASNLGGDHYGYTF.

The chain combines TRBV9 with TRBJ2-7; no definite D call. This CDR3 comprises 14 residues. The germline V gene has CDR1 SGDLS and CDR2 YYNGEE. The V end was cut by 0 bases, the J end by 0 bases, with 7 bases between. This CDR3 is CASSVGADSYEQYF. As DNA, the CDR3 is TGTGCCAGCAGCGTAGGAGCTGACTCCTACGAGCAGTACTTC.

Only a few counts were recorded for this clone. CDR3 protein: CASSTSGQVHEQYF. The CDR3 bases are TGTGCCAGTAGTACCTCGGGACAGGTCCACGAGCAGTACTTC. J is TRBJ2-7 and V is TRBV19; 8 bases map to TRBD1. The V gene end was trimmed by 4 bases and the J gene end by 5 bases; junction bases not matched to a gene: 7. The CDR3 contains 14 residues. Per germline, CDR1 LNHDA and CDR2 SQIVND (reference sequence).

This chain connects TRBV29-1 to TRBJ1-1; D gene unclear. V was cut by 5 bases and J by 4 bases, with 14 bases left in between. Germline CDR1 is SQVTM and CDR2 is ANQGSEA. The length of the CDR3 is 13 residues. CDR3 in DNA: TGCAGCGTTACCTCCGGGAGGAGCACTGAAGCTTTCTTT. Translating it yields CSVTSGRSTEAFF.

The chain is built from TRBV4-1 and TRBJ1-1; possible D gene TRBD1, 5 bases. Germline loops: CDR1 MGHRA, CDR2 YSYEKL. The CDR3 totals 17 residues. V was cut by 1 base and J by 1 base, with 16 bases left in between. This CDR3 reads CASSQAWILQGNTEAFF. CDR3 sequence (DNA): TGCGCCAGCAGCCAAGCCTGGATACTTCAGGGGAACACTGAAGCTTTCTTT.

The chain joins TRBV6-5 to TRBJ2-3; a possible D gene is TRBD1 (6 bases). V was clipped by 5 bases and J by 1 base, with 13 bases between them. The CDR3 is 15 amino acids. Germline V gene lookup returns CDR1 MNHEY and CDR2 SVGAGI. CDR3: CASSLGQYRTDTQYF. Written as DNA, the CDR3 is TGTGCCAGCAGTCTCGGACAGTATCGCACAGATACGCAGTATTTT.

The chain carries TRBV13 and TRBJ2-3; D perhaps matches TRBD2 (5 bases). V was clipped by 1 base and J by 5 bases, with 7 bases between them. In germline, CDR1 is PRHDT, CDR2 FYEKMQ (reference sequence). The CDR3 is made up of 13 amino acids. The CDR3 bases are TGTGCCAGCAGCTTAGACCGGGGAGATACGCAGTATTTT. Translated, it gives CASSLDRGDTQYF.

This chain connects TRBV18 to TRBJ2-7, with D perhaps TRBD2 (5 bases). Trimming removed 0 bases from V and 7 bases from J, with 13 bases in between. Germline V gives CDR1 KGHSH, CDR2 LQKENI. This CDR3 has 14 residues. CDR3 DNA sequence: TGTGCCAGCTCACCACCATCTGGATCGGGGGAGCAGTACTTC. Protein product: CASSPPSGSGEQYF. Together with reference TRBV18 and TRBJ2-7, the CDR3 gives the full variable domain: NAGVMQNPRHLVRRRGQEARLRCSPMKGHSHVYWYRQLPEEGLKFMVYLQKENIIDESGMPKERFSAEFPKEGPSILRIQQVVRGDSAAYFCASSPPSGSGEQYFGPGTRLTVT.

This clone turned up a few times. The chain uses TRBV7-9 and TRBJ2-5; D possibly corresponds to TRBD1 (6 bases). Germline V gene sequence: CDR1 SEHNR, CDR2 FQNEAQ (reference sequence). This CDR3 has 14 residues. V dropped 5 bases and J dropped 11 bases, with 21 bases sitting between them. CDR3 residues: CASSHLGQGVEQYF. In nucleotides, the CDR3 is TGTGCCAGCAGCCACCTGGGACAAGGTGTGGAGCAGTACTTC.

The chain couples TRBV27 to TRBJ2-7; TRBD2 agrees at 13 bases. The CDR3 has 16 residues. Germline CDR1 reads MNHEY; CDR2 reads SMNVEV (reference sequence). Trimming took 8 bases from V and 4 from J; bases not matched to a gene: 11. In nucleotides, the CDR3 is TGTGCCAGCGGTCGGTGGACTAGCGGGAGATTTTACGAGCAGTACTTC. Its translation: CASGRWTSGRFYEQYF.

This clone was found once. The gene calls are TRBV7-3 and TRBJ2-3; 9 bases align to TRBD2. The CDR3 is 17 amino acids. V lost 5 bases, J lost 1 base, and 10 bases stayed unmatched. Germline V gene data show CDR1 as SGHTA and CDR2 as FQGTGA. As DNA, the CDR3 is TGTGCCAGCAGCCCTCGGGGCGGCGGGGGGGGCACAGATACGCAGTATTTT. Its translation: CASSPRGGGGGTDTQYF.

The V and J genes are TRBV5-5 and TRBJ1-2; D not certain. This CDR3 contains 15 residues. Looked up from germline, CDR1 is SGHKS and CDR2 is YYEKEE (reference sequence). Trimming left V 4 bases short and J 3 bases short, with 16 bases between. The CDR3 is CASSPQPVSDYGYTF. CDR3 bases: TGTGCCAGCAGCCCCCAGCCAGTAAGCGACTATGGCTACACCTTC.

This clone appeared once. The chain couples TRBV5-5 to TRBJ1-1; no reliable D call. V lost 0 bases and J 3 bases, leaving 18 bases between the germline ends. CDR1 is SGHKS, CDR2 YYEKEE, per germline (reference sequence). This CDR3 comprises 17 residues. The CDR3 sequence: CASSLVLGEGDHTEAFF. The CDR3 DNA is TGTGCCAGCAGCTTGGTCCTTGGGGAGGGTGATCACACTGAAGCTTTCTTT.

This clone turned up a few times. The chain uses TRBV12-5 and TRBJ2-2, with TRBD2 identical over 8 bases. This CDR3 is 16 amino acids long. Germline loops: CDR1 LGHNT, CDR2 FRNRAP. Trimming at V came to 6 bases and at J to 1 base, leaving 7 bases not matched to a gene. The chain's CDR3 is CASGIGLAVNTGELFF. CDR3 sequence (DNA): TGTGCTAGTGGCATCGGACTAGCTGTGAACACCGGGGAGCTGTTTTTT.

V and J are TRBV7-6 and TRBJ1-1, with D perhaps TRBD1 (6 bases). The CDR3 is 13 residues long. V was clipped by 8 bases and J by 0 bases, with 10 bases between them. Germline CDR1 reads SGHVS; CDR2 reads FNYEAQ. As DNA, the CDR3 is TGTGCCAGCCGGGGACAACTGAACACTGAAGCTTTCTTT. Residues: CASRGQLNTEAFF.

This clone appeared a single time. The chain combines TRBV29-1 with TRBJ2-7, with D perhaps matching TRBD1 (8 bases). The CDR3 sequence is 15 residues long. The ends were cut back, 6 bases at V and 0 bases at J, with 18 bases in the middle. The V gene's germline CDR1 is SQVTM and CDR2 ANQGSEA. The CDR3: CSVGGAGGGSYEQYF. For the CDR3, the DNA is TGCAGCGTAGGGGGGGCAGGGGGCGGCTCCTACGAGCAGTACTTC.

About this clone: A read error may account for a junction end that differs from germline. The rearrangement uses TRBV6-6 and TRBJ2-4; 7 positions agree with TRBD1. CDR3 length: 16 residues. Germline assignment: CDR1 MNHNY and CDR2 SVGAGI (reference sequence). CDR3 nucleotide sequence: TGTGCCAGCAGTTACTTCACAAGGGGGCGGAGAAACAGTCAGTACTTC. This gives the protein CASSYFTRGRRNSQYF.

This clone showed up just once. The V and J genes are TRBV18 and TRBJ1-1; D gene uncertain. Trimming removed 3 bases from V and 1 base from J, with 9 bases in between. The germline V gene encodes CDR1 KGHSH and CDR2 LQKENI. This CDR3 spans 14 amino acids. CDR3 nucleotides: TGTGCCAGCTCACCGGCGACGGGGAACACTGAAGCTTTCTTT. This translates into CASSPATGNTEAFF.

The CDR3 region is CAIRGTQNTEAFF. CDR3 DNA sequence: TGTGCCATCAGGGGGACACAGAACACTGAAGCTTTCTTT. The rearrangement joins TRBV10-3 to TRBJ1-1; TRBD1 is a possible D gene (6 bases). Per the germline V gene, CDR1 is ENHRY and CDR2 is SYGVKD. V lost 6 bases to trimming and J lost 1 base, with 9 bases between them. The CDR3 sequence is 13 residues long.

The chain joins TRBV7-2 to TRBJ1-5, with D tentatively TRBD1 (5 bases). CDR1 SGHTA and CDR2 FQGNSA come from the germline V gene. CDR3 length: 13 amino acids. Trimming took off 4 bases at V and 3 bases at J, with 7 bases between the two ends. In DNA, the CDR3 is TGTGCCAGCAGCTCAGGGCCCAATCAGCCCCAGCATTTT. Its protein is CASSSGPNQPQHF.

V is TRBV2 and J is TRBJ1-6; 10 bases match TRBD1. V shed 7 bases and J 10 bases; nucleotides not matched to a gene: 7. Germline loops: CDR1 SNHLY, CDR2 FYNNEI. The CDR3 has 14 amino acids. CDR3 bases: TGTGCCAGCATGTGGGACAGGGGTAGGTCACCCCTCCACTTT. Its translation is CASMWDRGRSPLHF.